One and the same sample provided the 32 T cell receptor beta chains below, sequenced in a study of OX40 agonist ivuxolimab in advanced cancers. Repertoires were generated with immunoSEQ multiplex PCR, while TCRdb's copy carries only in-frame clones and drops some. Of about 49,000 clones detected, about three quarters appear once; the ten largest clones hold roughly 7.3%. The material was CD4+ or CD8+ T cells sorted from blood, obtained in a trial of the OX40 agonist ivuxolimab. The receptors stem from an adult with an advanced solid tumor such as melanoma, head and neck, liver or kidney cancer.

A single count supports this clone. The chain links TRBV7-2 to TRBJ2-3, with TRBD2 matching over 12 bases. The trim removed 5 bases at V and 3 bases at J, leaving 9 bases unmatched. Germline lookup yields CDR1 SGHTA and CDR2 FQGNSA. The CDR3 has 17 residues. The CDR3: CASSNPRTSGITDTQYF. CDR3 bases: TGTGCCAGCAGCAATCCGAGGACTAGCGGGATAACAGATACGCAGTATTTT.

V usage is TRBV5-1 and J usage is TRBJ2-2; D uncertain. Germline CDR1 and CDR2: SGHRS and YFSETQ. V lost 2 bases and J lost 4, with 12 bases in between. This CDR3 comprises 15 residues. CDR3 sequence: CASSLAGAGTGELFF. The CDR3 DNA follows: TGCGCCAGCAGCTTAGCCGGAGCTGGCACCGGGGAGCTGTTTTTT. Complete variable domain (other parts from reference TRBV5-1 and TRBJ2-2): KAGVTQTPRYLIKTRGQQVTLSCSPISGHRSVSWYQQTPGQGLQFLFEYFSETQRNKGNFPGRFSGRQFSNSRSEMNVSTLELGDSALYLCASSLAGAGTGELFFGEGSRLTVL.

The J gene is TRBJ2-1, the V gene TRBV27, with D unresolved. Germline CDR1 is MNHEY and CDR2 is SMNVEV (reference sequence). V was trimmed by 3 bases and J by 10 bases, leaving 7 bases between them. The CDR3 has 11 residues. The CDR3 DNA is TGTGCCAGCAGTTTGGGGTACGAGCAGTTCTTC. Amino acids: CASSLGYEQFF.

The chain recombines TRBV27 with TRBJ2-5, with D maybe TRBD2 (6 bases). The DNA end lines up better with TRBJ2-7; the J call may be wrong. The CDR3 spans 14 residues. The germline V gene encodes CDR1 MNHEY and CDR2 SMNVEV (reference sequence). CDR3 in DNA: TGTGCCAGCAGTTTTGGCGGGAATAACTACGAGCAGTACTTC. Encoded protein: CASSFGGNNYEQYF.

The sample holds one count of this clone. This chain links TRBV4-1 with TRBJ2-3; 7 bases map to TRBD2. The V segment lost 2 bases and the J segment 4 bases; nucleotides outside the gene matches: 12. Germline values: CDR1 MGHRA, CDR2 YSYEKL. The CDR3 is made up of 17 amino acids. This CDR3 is CASSQTVLAAVADTQYF. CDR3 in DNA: TGCGCCAGCAGCCAAACCGTTCTAGCGGCAGTGGCAGATACGCAGTATTTT.

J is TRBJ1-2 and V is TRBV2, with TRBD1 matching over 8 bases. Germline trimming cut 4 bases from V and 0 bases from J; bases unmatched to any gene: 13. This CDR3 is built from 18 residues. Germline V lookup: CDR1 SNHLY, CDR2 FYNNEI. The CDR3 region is CASSGGRSWTGSNYGYTF. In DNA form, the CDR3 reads TGTGCCAGCAGTGGTGGGCGCTCTTGGACAGGGTCTAACTATGGCTACACCTTC.

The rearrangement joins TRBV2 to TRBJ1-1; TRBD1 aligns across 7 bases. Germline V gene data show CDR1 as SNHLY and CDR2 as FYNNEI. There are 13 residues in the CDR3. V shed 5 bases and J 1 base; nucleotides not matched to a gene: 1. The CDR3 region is CASSRQGNTEAFF. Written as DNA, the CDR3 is TGTGCCAGCAGTCGACAGGGGAACACTGAAGCTTTCTTT.

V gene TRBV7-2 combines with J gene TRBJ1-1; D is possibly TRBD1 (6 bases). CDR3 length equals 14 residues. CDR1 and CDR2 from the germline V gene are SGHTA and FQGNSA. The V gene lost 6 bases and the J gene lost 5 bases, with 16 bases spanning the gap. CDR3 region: CASSFLTGLTEAFF. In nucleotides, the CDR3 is TGTGCCAGCAGTTTCTTAACAGGGTTGACTGAAGCTTTCTTT.

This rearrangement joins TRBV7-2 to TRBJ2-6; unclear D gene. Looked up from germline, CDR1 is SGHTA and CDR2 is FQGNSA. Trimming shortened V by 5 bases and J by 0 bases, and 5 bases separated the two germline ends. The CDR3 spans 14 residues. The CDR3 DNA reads TGTGCCAGCAGCGGGCTCTCTGGGGCCAACGTCCTGACTTTC. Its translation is CASSGLSGANVLTF.

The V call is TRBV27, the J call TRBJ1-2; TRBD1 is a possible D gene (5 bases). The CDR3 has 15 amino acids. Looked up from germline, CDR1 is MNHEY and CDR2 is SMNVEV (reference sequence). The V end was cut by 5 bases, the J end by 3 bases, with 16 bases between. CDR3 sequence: CASSGAGLEDYGYTF. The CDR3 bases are TGTGCCAGCAGTGGGGCAGGCCTCGAGGACTATGGCTACACCTTC.

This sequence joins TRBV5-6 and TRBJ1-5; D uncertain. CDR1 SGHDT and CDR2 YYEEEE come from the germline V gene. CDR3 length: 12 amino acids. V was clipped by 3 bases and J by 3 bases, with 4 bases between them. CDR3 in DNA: TGTGCCAGCAGCTCAATCAATCAGCCCCAGCATTTT. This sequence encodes CASSSINQPQHF.

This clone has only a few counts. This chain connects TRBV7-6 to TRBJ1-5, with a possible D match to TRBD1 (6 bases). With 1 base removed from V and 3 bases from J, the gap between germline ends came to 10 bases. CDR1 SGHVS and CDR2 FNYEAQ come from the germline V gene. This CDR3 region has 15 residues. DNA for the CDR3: TGTGCCAGCAGCTTAGACAGGGCCTTCAATCAGCCCCAGCATTTT. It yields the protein CASSLDRAFNQPQHF.

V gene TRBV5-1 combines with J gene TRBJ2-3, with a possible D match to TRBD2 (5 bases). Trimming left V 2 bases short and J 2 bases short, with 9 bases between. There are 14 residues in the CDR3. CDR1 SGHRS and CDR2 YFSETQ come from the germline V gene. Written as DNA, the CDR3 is TGCGCCAGCAGCTTAAACGGGATCACAGATACGCAGTATTTT. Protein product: CASSLNGITDTQYF.

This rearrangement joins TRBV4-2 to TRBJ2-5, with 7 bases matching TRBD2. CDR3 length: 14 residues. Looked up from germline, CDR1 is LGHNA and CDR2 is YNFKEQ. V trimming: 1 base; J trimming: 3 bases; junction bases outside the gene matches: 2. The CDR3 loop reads CASSQGTRKETQYF. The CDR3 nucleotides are TGTGCCAGCAGCCAAGGGACTAGAAAAGAGACCCAGTACTTC.

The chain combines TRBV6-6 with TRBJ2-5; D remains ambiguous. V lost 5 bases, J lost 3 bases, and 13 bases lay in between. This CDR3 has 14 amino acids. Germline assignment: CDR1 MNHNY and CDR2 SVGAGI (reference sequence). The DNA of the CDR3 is TGTGCCAGCAGTCGAAGGGCGGTTAAAGAGACCCAGTACTTC. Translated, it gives CASSRRAVKETQYF.

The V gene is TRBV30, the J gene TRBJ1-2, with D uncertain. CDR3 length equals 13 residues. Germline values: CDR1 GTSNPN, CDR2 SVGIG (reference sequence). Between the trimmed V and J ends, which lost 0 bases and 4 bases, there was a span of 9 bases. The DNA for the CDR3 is TGTGCCTGGAGTGTCCAGAGTTCCTATGGCTACACCTTC. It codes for CAWSVQSSYGYTF.

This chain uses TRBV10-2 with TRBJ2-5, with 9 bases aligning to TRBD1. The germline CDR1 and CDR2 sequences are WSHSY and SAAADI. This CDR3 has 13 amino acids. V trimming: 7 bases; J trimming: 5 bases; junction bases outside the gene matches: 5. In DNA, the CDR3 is TGCGCCAGCACCCGACAGGGGGAGGAGACCCAGTACTTC. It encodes CASTRQGEETQYF.

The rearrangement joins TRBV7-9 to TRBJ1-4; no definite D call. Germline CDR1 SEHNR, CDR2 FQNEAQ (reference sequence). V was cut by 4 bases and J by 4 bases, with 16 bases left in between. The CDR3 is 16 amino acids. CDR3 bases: TGTGCCAGCAGCTCACCATTACAGATCTTTAATGAAAAACTGTTTTTT. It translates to CASSSPLQIFNEKLFF.

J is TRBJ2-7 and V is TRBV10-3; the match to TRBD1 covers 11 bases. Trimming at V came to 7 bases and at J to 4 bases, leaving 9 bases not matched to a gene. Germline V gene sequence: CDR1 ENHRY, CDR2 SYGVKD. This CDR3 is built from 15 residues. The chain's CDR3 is CAINSDRGLEYEQYF. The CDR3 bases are TGTGCCATCAATTCGGACAGGGGGCTGGAGTACGAGCAGTACTTC.

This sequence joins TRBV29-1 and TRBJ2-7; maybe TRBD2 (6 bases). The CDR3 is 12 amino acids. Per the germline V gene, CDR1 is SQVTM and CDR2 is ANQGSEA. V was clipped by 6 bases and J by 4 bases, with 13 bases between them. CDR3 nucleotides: TGCAGCGTGGGGGACTTCGGGTACGAGCAGTACTTC. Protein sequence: CSVGDFGYEQYF.

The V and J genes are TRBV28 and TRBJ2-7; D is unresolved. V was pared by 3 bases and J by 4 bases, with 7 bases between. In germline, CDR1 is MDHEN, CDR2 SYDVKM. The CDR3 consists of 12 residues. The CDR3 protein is CASSFARYEQYF. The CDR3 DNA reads TGTGCCAGCAGTTTCGCTCGATACGAGCAGTACTTC.

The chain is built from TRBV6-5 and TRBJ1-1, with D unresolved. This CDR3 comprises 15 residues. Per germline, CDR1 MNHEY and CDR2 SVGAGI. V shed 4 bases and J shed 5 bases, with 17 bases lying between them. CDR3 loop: CASSFSDSFRTEAFF. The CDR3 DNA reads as TGTGCCAGCAGTTTTAGCGACTCCTTTAGGACTGAAGCTTTCTTT.

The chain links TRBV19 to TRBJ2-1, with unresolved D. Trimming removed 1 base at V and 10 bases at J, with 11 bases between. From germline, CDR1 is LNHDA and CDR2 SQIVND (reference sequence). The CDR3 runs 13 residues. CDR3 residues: CASSIVGANEQFF. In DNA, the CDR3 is TGTGCCAGTAGTATAGTTGGAGCTAACGAGCAGTTCTTC.

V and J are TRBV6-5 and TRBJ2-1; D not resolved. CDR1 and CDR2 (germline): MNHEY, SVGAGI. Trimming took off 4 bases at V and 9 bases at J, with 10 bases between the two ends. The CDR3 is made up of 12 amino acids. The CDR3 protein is CASSSIGGEQFF. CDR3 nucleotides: TGTGCCAGCAGTTCGATAGGTGGTGAGCAGTTCTTC.

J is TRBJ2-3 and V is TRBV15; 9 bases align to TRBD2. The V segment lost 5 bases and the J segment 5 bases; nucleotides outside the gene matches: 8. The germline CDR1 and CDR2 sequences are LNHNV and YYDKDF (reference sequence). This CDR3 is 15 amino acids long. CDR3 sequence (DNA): TGTGCCACCAGCCGCTTGGGACTAGCAGGAGATACGCAGTATTTT. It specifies CATSRLGLAGDTQYF.

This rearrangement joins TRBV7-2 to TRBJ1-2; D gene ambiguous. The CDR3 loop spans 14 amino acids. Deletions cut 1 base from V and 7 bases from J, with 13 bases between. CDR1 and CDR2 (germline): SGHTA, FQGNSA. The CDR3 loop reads CASSLEGIGSGYTF. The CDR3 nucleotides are TGTGCCAGCAGCTTAGAGGGAATTGGGTCTGGCTACACCTTC.

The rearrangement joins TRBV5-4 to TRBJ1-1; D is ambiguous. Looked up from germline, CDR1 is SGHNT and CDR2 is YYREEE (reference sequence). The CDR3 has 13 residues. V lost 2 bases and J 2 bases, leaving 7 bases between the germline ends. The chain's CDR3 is CASSFAENTEAFF. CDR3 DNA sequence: TGTGCCAGCAGCTTCGCAGAAAACACTGAAGCTTTCTTT.

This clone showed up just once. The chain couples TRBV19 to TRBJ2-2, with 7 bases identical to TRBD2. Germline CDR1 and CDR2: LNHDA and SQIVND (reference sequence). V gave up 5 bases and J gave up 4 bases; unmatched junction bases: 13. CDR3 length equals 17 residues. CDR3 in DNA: TGTGCCAGTAGTGATATGAGGCGGGAGAGGCGCACCGGGGAGCTGTTTTTT. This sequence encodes CASSDMRRERRTGELFF.

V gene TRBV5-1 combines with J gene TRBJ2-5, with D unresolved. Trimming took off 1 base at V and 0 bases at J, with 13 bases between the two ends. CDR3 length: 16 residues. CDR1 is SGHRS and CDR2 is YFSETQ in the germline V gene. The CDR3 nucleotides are TGCGCCAGCAGCTTGACTTTACGCAGGTACCAAGAGACCCAGTACTTC. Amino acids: CASSLTLRRYQETQYF. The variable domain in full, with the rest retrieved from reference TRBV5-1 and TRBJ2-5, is KAGVTQTPRYLIKTRGQQVTLSCSPISGHRSVSWYQQTPGQGLQFLFEYFSETQRNKGNFPGRFSGRQFSNSRSEMNVSTLELGDSALYLCASSLTLRRYQETQYFGPGTRLLVL.

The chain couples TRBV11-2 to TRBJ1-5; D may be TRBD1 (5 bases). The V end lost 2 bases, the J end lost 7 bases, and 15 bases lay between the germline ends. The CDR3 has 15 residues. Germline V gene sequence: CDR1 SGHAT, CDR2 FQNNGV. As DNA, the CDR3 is TGTGCCAGCAGCTTATTACCAGGGATCGGGCAGCCCCAGCATTTT. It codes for CASSLLPGIGQPQHF.

CDR3 sequence (DNA): TGTGCCAGCAGCTTATCCGACTCTGGAAACACCATATATTTT. This codes for CASSLSDSGNTIYF. V and J are TRBV11-2 and TRBJ1-3; D gene uncertain. This CDR3 region has 14 residues. V was pared by 2 bases and J by 0 bases, with 5 bases between. Germline CDR1 reads SGHAT; CDR2 reads FQNNGV.

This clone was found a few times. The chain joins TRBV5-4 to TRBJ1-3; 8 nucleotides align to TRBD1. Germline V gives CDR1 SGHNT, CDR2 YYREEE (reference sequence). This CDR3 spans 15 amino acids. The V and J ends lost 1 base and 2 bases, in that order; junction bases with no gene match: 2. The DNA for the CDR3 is TGTGCCAGCAGCTTGACAGGGGGTACTGGAAACACCATATATTTT. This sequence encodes CASSLTGGTGNTIYF.